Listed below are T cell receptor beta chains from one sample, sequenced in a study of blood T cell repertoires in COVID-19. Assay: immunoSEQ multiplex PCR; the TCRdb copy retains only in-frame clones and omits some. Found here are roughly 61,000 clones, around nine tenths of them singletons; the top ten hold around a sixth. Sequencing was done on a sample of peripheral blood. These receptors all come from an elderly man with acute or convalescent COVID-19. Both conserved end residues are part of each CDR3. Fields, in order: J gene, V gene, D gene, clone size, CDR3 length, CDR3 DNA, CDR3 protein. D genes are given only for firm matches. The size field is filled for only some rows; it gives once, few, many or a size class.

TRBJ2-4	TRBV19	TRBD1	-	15	TGTGCCAGTAGTATAGACCGAAACAGGGGGCACATTCAGTACTTC	CASSIDRNRGHIQYF
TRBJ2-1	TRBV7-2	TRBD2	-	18	TGTGCCAGCAGCTTAGATCGGCTAGCGGGGGCCTCCTACAATGAGCAGTTCTTC	CASSLDRLAGASYNEQFF
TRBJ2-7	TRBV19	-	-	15	TGTGCCAGTAGTACGGGAACCGGGGTCTTCGGTGAGCAGTACTTC	CASSTGTGVFGEQYF
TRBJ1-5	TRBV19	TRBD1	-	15	TGTGCCAGTAAACCTCTGGACAGGGAAAGGCAGCCCCAGCATTTT	CASKPLDRERQPQHF
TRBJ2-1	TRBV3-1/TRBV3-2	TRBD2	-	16	TGTGCCAGCAGCCAGACTAGCGGGTCTCTGAACAATGAGCAGTTCTTC	CASSQTSGSLNNEQFF
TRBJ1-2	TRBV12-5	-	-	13	TGTGCTAGTGCCACCGGGACAACCTATGGCTACACCTTC	CASATGTTYGYTF
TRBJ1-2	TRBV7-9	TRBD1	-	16	TGTGCCAGCAGCATCGGGACAGGCCATAGGAGGGATGGCTACACCTTC	CASSIGTGHRRDGYTF
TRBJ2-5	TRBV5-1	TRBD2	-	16	TGCGCCAGCAGCCCCCAGGGACTAGCGGGTGAAGAGACCCAGTACTTC	CASSPQGLAGEETQYF
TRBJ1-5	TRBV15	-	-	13	TGTGCCACCAGCAGTCAGTACAATCAGCCCCAGCATTTT	CATSSQYNQPQHF
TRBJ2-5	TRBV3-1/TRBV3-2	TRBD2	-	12	TGTGCCAGCAGCCAAGGAGGGACTAGCGTAAACTTC	CASSQGGTSVNF
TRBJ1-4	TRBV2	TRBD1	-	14	TGTGCCAGCAGCCCCGGGACAGGGAGTCAAAAACTGTTTTTT	CASSPGTGSQKLFF
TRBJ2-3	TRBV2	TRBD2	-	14	TGTGCCAGCACCCCTAGCGGGGGCACAGATACGCAGTATTTT	CASTPSGGTDTQYF
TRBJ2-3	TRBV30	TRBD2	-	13	TGTGCCTGGAGTGTGGGACTAGGGGATACGCAGTATTTT	CAWSVGLGDTQYF
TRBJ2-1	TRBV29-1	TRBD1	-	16	TGCAGCGTCGCAACCCCGGGACAGGCTTTCTACAATGAGCAGTTCTTC	CSVATPGQAFYNEQFF
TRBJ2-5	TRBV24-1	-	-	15	TGTGCCACCAGTTACGGGGTAGGAGTCCAAGAGACCCAGTACTTC	CATSYGVGVQETQYF
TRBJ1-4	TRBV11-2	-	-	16	TGTGCCAGCAGCCCACGACAGGCAGCAACTAATGAAAAACTGTTTTTT	CASSPRQAATNEKLFF
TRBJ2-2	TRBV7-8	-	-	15	TGTGCCAGCAGCCCCCAGGGACAGAACACCGGGGAGCTGTTTTTT	CASSPQGQNTGELFF
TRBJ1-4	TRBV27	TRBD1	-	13	TGTGCCATCCAACAGGGGGCGACTGAAAAACTGTTTTTT	CAIQQGATEKLFF
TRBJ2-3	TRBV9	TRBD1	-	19	TGTGCCAGCAGCGTAAGGTTAGAGGAGGGGACAGGGCGAGCAGATACGCAGTATTTT	CASSVRLEEGTGRADTQYF
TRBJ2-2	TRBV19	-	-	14	TGTGCCAGCTCCACAGGGATCGGCACCGGGGAGCTGTTTTTT	CASSTGIGTGELFF
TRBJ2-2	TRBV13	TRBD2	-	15	TGTGCCAGCAGCTCCCAAGCGGGGGGGTTCGGGGAGCTGTTTTTT	CASSSQAGGFGELFF
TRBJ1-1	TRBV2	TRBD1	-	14	TGTGCCAGCACCCTTGGACAGGGGAGCACTGAAGCTTTCTTT	CASTLGQGSTEAFF
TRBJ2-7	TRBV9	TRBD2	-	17	TGTGCCAGCAGCGTAGGGGTAGCGGGGGGGCTACGCTACGAGCAGTACTTC	CASSVGVAGGLRYEQYF
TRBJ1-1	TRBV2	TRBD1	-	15	TGTGCCAGCAGTGTCCCACAGGGGGTATTCACTGAAGCTTTCTTT	CASSVPQGVFTEAFF
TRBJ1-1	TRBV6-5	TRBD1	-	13	TGTGCCAGCACGGGACAGAGGAACACTGAAGCTTTCTTT	CASTGQRNTEAFF
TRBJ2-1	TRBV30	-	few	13	TGTGCCTGGAGTGACGTCGGAAGAGAGGGGCAGTTCTTC	CAWSDVGREGQFF
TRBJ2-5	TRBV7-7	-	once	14	TGTGCTAGCAGCACGGGACAACCCCAAGAGACCCAGTACTTC	CASSTGQPQETQYF
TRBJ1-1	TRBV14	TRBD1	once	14	TGTGCCAGCAGCCAAGTCTATGGGACAGGTGAAGCTTTCTTT	CASSQVYGTGEAFF
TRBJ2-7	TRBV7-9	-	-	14	TGTGCCAGCAGCTTAGGAGAGGGGGTGAACGAGCAGTACTTC	CASSLGEGVNEQYF
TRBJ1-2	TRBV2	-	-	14	TGTGCCAGCAGTGAAGAGGGGCGCGGCTATGGCTACACCTTC	CASSEEGRGYGYTF
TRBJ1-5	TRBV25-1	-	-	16	TGTGCCAGCAGTGATTCCCGGCGGGGGGCTAGCCAGCCCCAGCATTTT	CASSDSRRGASQPQHF
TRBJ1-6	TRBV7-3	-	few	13	TGTGCCAGCCGGAGGCAGGAAAATTCACCCCTCCACTTT	CASRRQENSPLHF
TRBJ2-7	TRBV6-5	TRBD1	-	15	TGTGCCAGCAGTTACTCGGGACAGGGGGTCGGCGAGCAGTACTTC	CASSYSGQGVGEQYF
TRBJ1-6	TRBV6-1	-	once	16	TGTGCCAGCAGTGAAGTTGGCCAGGGCGGAAATTCACCCCTCCACTTT	CASSEVGQGGNSPLHF
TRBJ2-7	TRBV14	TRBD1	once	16	TGTGCCAGCAGCCCTTTACCGGGACAGGGGAATTTCGAGCAGTACTTC	CASSPLPGQGNFEQYF
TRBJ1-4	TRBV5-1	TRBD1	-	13	TGCGCCAGCAGCTTCCAGGGGGGAGAAAAACTGTTTTTT	CASSFQGGEKLFF
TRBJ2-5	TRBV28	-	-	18	TGTGCCAGCAGTTTACCCACGGGAGGGGGCGGAGGCCAAGAGACCCAGTACTTC	CASSLPTGGGGGQETQYF
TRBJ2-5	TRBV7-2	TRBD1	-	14	TGTGCCAGCAGCCGGGACAGCCCTCAAGAGACCCAGTACTTC	CASSRDSPQETQYF
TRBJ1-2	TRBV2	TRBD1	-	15	TGTGCCAGCAGGGAAACGACAGGGGGCGCGTCTAGCTACACCTTC	CASRETTGGASSYTF
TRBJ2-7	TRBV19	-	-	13	TGTGCCAGTAGTAGCCAGGGTTTACACGAGCAGTACTTC	CASSSQGLHEQYF
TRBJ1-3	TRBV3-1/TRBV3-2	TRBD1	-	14	TGTGCCAGCAGCCACCGACAGGGTGCAAACACCATATATTTT	CASSHRQGANTIYF
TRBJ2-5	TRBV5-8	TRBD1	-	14	TGTGCCAGCAGCGGAAACGGACAGGGAGAGACCCAGTACTTC	CASSGNGQGETQYF
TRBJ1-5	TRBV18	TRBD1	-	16	TGTGCCAGCTCACCCGACTGGCACAGGGGCGGTCAGCCCCAGCATTTT	CASSPDWHRGGQPQHF
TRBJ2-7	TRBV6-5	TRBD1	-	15	TGTGCCAGCAGTCCAACCGGACAGGGGGCGCGGGAGCAGTACTTC	CASSPTGQGAREQYF
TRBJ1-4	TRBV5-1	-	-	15	TGCGCCAGCAGCTTGGGATCGAGTTTTAATGAAAAACTGTTTTTT	CASSLGSSFNEKLFF
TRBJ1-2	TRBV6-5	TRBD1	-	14	TGTGCCAGCAGTCGACAGGGCTATGGCTATGGCTACACCTTC	CASSRQGYGYGYTF
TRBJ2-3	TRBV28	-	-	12	TGTGCCAGCAGTCTAAGCACAGATACGCAGTATTTT	CASSLSTDTQYF
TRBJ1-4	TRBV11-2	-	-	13	TGTGCCAGCCGCGGAGGGGCTAATGAAAAACTGTTTTTT	CASRGGANEKLFF
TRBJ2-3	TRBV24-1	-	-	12	TGTGCCACCAGTGAGCGGGCCGTTACGCAGTATTTT	CATSERAVTQYF
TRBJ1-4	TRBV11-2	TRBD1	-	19	TGTGCCAGCAGCTTAGACGACCCCTATAGACAGGGACGAGGTGAAAAACTGTTTTTT	CASSLDDPYRQGRGEKLFF
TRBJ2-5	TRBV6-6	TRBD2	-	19	TGTGCCAGCAGCCGAAACGGTGGGCCTAGCGGGGGGGCCAGGGAGACCCAGTACTTC	CASSRNGGPSGGARETQYF
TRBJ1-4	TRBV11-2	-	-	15	TGTGCCAGCAGCTTAGATTTGGGTCGGGTTGAAAAACTGTTTTTT	CASSLDLGRVEKLFF
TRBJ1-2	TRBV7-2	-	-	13	TGTGCCAGCAGCTTAGGGGGCGCATCTGGCTACACCTTC	CASSLGGASGYTF
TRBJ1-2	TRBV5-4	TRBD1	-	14	TGTGCCAGCAGCTTGGGGACAGGGAGCTATGGCTACACCTTC	CASSLGTGSYGYTF
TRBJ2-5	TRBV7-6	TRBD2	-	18	TGTGCCAGCAGCACCGGGACTAGCGGGGCAACCAGAGGAGAGACCCAGTACTTC	CASSTGTSGATRGETQYF
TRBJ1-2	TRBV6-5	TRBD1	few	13	TGTGCCAGCAGCCACGACAGGGGCTATGGCTACACCTTC	CASSHDRGYGYTF
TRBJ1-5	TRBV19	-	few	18	TGTGCCAGTAGTAAGGACATCGGTTTAACAATTAGCAATCAGCCCCAGCATTTT	CASSKDIGLTISNQPQHF
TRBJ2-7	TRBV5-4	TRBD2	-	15	TGTGCCAGCAGCAACGGACTAGCCAGCTCCTACGAGCAGTACTTC	CASSNGLASSYEQYF
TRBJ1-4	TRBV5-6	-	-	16	TGTGCCAGCAGCCCCCGACAGAAGACAACTAATGAAAAACTGTTTTTT	CASSPRQKTTNEKLFF